What follows is one T cell receptor (beta chain) and its context. The antigen is not known. The data stem from a study of cytomegalovirus exposure and HLA in healthy donors. Study-wide points: TCR beta V segments were, for the most part, productive about 87% or about 30% of the time in an earlier analysis.

V gave up 6 bases and J gave up 13 bases; unmatched junction bases: 8. Germline-derived CDR1 and CDR2 are MNHEY and SMNVEV (reference sequence). This CDR3 has 13 amino acids. The primer mix had 60 Vbeta and 13 Jbeta primers. Profiling relied on immunoSEQ multiplex PCR, and the TCRdb table lists in-frame clones only, not all of them. The table lists more than 70,000 clones, over 60% of them singletons. Material for sequencing was PBMCs. This clonotype was obtained from a man aged 35-49 years in good health and CMV-seronegative. V is TRBV27 and J is TRBJ2-1, with 11 bases that match TRBD2. The CDR3 sequence is CASSLHSGGDQFF. In DNA, the CDR3 is TGTGCCAGCAGCCTTCATAGCGGGGGGGACCAGTTCTTC.